The 9 T cell receptor beta chains given below trace back to one sample, sequenced in a study of CD8 T cells in ankylosing spondylitis. Regarding the study as a whole: Within ankylosing spondylitis blood, a TCR beta motif made up of several highly homologous variants appeared to be characteristic.

For these receptors, no antigen is known. TCRdb itself ran the 5' RACE reads through MiXCR, one entry per CDR3 protein. The sample has around 490,000 distinct CDR3 sequences, roughly 5.2% seen once; the top ten hold around 3.6%. Sequenced input: blood, either unsorted or a sorted T cell fraction (not recorded which). The receptor set was obtained from a male donor with ankylosing spondylitis.

This clonotype was observed at least ten times. CDR3 residues: CASSTTQTQYF. For the CDR3, the DNA is TGTGCCAGCAGTACGACGCAGACCCAGTACTTC. J is TRBJ2-5 and V is TRBV6-2 or TRBV6-3; D uncertain. This CDR3 has 11 residues. From germline, CDR1 is MNHEY and CDR2 SVGEGT. The germline V and J ends were trimmed by 5 bases and 6 bases, with 7 bases remaining between them.

This clonotype was picked up many times. This CDR3 is CASSLSAVPYNSPLHF. CDR3 coding DNA: TGTGCCAGCAGTTTATCGGCAGTACCCTATAATTCACCCCTCCACTTT. V usage is TRBV27 and J usage is TRBJ1-6; D remains ambiguous. The CDR3 runs to 16 residues. Germline CDR1 MNHEY, CDR2 SMNVEV (reference sequence). V lost 0 bases, J lost 2 bases, and 8 bases lay in between.

This clonotype was detected many times. V is TRBV5-1 and J is TRBJ2-1; no reliable D call. Germline V gene sequence: CDR1 SGHRS, CDR2 YFSETQ. The V gene lost 0 bases and the J gene lost 0 bases, with 13 bases spanning the gap. The CDR3 has 17 residues. CDR3 DNA sequence: TGCGCCAGCAGCTTGGACCAGCGTCTGAGCTCCTACAATGAGCAGTTCTTC. Translating gives CASSLDQRLSSYNEQFF.

This clonotype showed up many times. The CDR3 spells CASRRDSFYSNQPQHF. The CDR3 nucleotides are TGTGCCAGCAGACGGGACAGCTTTTATAGCAATCAGCCCCAGCATTTT. This chain links TRBV7-2 with TRBJ1-5; 7 bases agree with TRBD1. V was clipped by 6 bases and J by 0 bases; unmatched bases: 8. This CDR3 region has 16 residues. Germline V lookup: CDR1 SGHTA, CDR2 FQGNSA.

This clonotype showed up just a few times. V gene TRBV5-4 combines with J gene TRBJ2-1, with TRBD2 matching over 7 bases. CDR3 length equals 15 residues. CDR1 is SGHNT and CDR2 is YYREEE in the germline V gene (reference sequence). V was clipped by 0 bases and J by 3 bases; unmatched bases: 3. The CDR3 loop is CASSLDAGDYNEQFF. The CDR3 region has the DNA TGTGCCAGCAGCTTGGATGCGGGGGACTACAATGAGCAGTTCTTC.

CDR3 nucleotides: TGTGCCAGCAGCCTCCTTCGTAGGGGCTACACCTTC. Its translation is CASSLLRRGYTF. The chain is built from TRBV7-2 and TRBJ1-2; no definite D call. V lost 5 bases, J lost 8 bases, and 12 bases lay in between. This CDR3 is 12 amino acids long. Germline assignment: CDR1 SGHTA and CDR2 FQGNSA.

The chain joins TRBV5-1 to TRBJ2-7, with TRBD2 as a possible D gene (5 bases). The length of the CDR3 is 15 residues. Germline V gene lookup returns CDR1 SGHRS and CDR2 YFSETQ. V dropped 0 bases and J dropped 7 bases, with 17 bases sitting between them. CDR3 nucleotide sequence: TGCGCCAGCAGCTTGGTAGCCAACCCTGGGAGAGAGCAGTACTTC. It specifies CASSLVANPGREQYF.

This clonotype was counted many times. V gene TRBV25-1 combines with J gene TRBJ2-6; 11 bases align to TRBD1. The germline gives CDR1 MGHDK, CDR2 SYGVNS. Trimming removed 5 bases from V and 1 base from J; junction bases left unmatched: 7. The CDR3 contains 18 residues. The CDR3 protein is CASSPLWDRGSGANVLTF. The CDR3 DNA sequence: TGTGCCAGCAGTCCCCTCTGGGACAGGGGGTCTGGGGCCAACGTCCTGACTTTC.

This clonotype occurred many times. V and J are TRBV16 and TRBJ2-5, with D possibly being TRBD1 (6 bases). Trimming cost V 0 bases and J 5 bases, with 10 bases left between them. The CDR3 extends over 14 amino acids. Germline CDR1 and CDR2: KGHSY and FQNENV. For the CDR3, the DNA is TGTGCCAGCAGCCAATCGCAGGGGTTGGAGACCCAGTACTTC. It specifies CASSQSQGLETQYF.